This TCR beta chain came from a study of blood T cell repertoires in COVID-19. Across the whole study: Material from acute and convalescent COVID-19 was sourced from the United States, Italy and Spain. PBMCs, B-cell-depleted T cells, or T cells were the source of the cDNA or gDNA that made up the material.

As handled by the study authors: Amplification from reference gene primers served as the basis for estimated nucleated cell counts. TCRdb keeps only in-frame clones here, not all; method: immunoSEQ multiplex PCR. The DNA was the basis for D and trimming; V, J and clone size are from that table. The data show 240,000 or so clones, nearly 90% seen once. Sequencing used peripheral blood. This receptor was obtained from a young woman with acute or convalescent COVID-19.

Here the CDR3 DNA reads TGTGCCAGCAGCCAAGATGGCGGATTTTCCTACGAGCAGTACTTC. Translated, it gives CASSQDGGFSYEQYF. The chain has TRBV3-1 (or the pseudogene TRBV3-2) and TRBJ2-7; D unresolved. The CDR3 is made up of 15 amino acids. Trimming took 0 bases from V and 1 from J, leaving 10 bases between them. Per the germline V gene, CDR1 is LGHDT and CDR2 is YNNKEL (reference sequence).